This TCR beta chain is from a study of regulatory T cells in long-lasting Graves disease. The table lists this clonotype with many counts. Arm-PCR of CDR3 regions and iRepertoire HTBI primers were used to build TCR beta libraries. TCRdb analysed the multiplex PCR reads with MiXCR anew, one entry per CDR3 protein. The sample comprises roughly 350,000 distinct CDR3 sequences, 16% of which are singletons, and roughly 30% rests with the top ten. The CDR3 runs to 12 residues. The ends were cut back, 3 bases at V and 6 bases at J, with 6 bases in the middle. Germline V gene lookup returns CDR1 MNHNS and CDR2 SASEGT. Stated time point: newly diagnosed GD, antithyroid drugs for less than 3 months. Extracted RNA from PBMCs served as the source of the TCR library. These data also featured in a second study, about T cells in Graves' hyperthyroidism and ophthalmopathy.

This TCR derives from a man aged 40-50 years with Graves disease. The chain couples TRBV6-1 to TRBJ2-1; D is unresolved. The source was peripheral blood mononuclear cells (PBMCs), collected at new diagnosis, from a patient treated with antithyroid drugs. The CDR3 coding sequence is TGTGCCAGCAGTGATCAGCGCAATGAGCAGTTCTTC. It translates to CASSDQRNEQFF.